This passage covers 32 T cell receptor beta chains from one sample sequenced in a study of Ad26.COV2.S vaccination and SARS-CoV-2 variants. Treatment specified: over 15 received Ad26.COV2.S at low or high dose, single or two shots; a few received placebo; per-sample allocation not given. After the first vaccine or placebo injection, samples were drawn on day 63. Method: immunoSEQ multiplex PCR; TCRdb's copy keeps in-frame clones and lacks some. The data show 300,000 to 350,000 clones, around nine tenths seen once. The input for sequencing was peripheral blood, taken in a trial of Ad26.COV2.S vaccine versus placebo. Receptors originate from a person aged 18-60 years who received the Ad26.COV2.S COVID-19 vaccine or a placebo.

The chain employs TRBV4-3 and TRBJ2-7; 12 nucleotides match TRBD2. The CDR3 length is 20 residues. The germline V gene has CDR1 LGHNA and CDR2 YSLEER. The ends lost 0 bases at V and 10 bases at J; junction bases unmatched: 22. The CDR3 loop reads CASSQDVRTSGNHPATNQYF. The CDR3 nucleotides are TGCGCCAGCAGCCAAGATGTCCGGACTAGCGGGAATCACCCCGCTACGAATCAGTACTTC.

The chain employs TRBV19 and TRBJ2-7, with TRBD1 matching over 9 bases. V was pared by 7 bases and J by 4 bases, with 2 bases of the junction left unmatched. The CDR3 sequence is 12 residues long. Germline-derived CDR1 and CDR2 are LNHDA and SQIVND (reference sequence). DNA for the CDR3: TGTGCCAGTAACGGACAGGGGTACGAGCAGTACTTC. Protein sequence: CASNGQGYEQYF.

The V and J genes are TRBV2 and TRBJ2-1; D not resolved. CDR1 and CDR2 (germline): SNHLY, FYNNEI. The V end lost 2 bases, the J end lost 4 bases, and 6 bases lay between the germline ends. This CDR3 is 13 amino acids long. The CDR3: CASSEREYNEQFF. The CDR3 coding sequence is TGTGCCAGCAGTGAAAGAGAGTACAATGAGCAGTTCTTC.

CDR3 coding DNA: TGCGCCAGCAGCCCGGAGTTAAACACCGGGGAGCTGTTTTTT. This codes for CASSPELNTGELFF. The chain uses TRBV5-1 and TRBJ2-2; no firm D call. Germline CDR1 is SGHRS and CDR2 is YFSETQ. Trimming removed 4 bases at V and 2 bases at J, with 9 bases between. CDR3 size: 14 residues.

The chain recombines TRBV7-2 with TRBJ2-1; 10 positions match TRBD2. Germline loops: CDR1 SGHTA, CDR2 FQGNSA. With V trimmed by 7 bases and J by 3 bases, 6 bases remained unmatched. The CDR3 runs to 15 residues. The DNA of the CDR3 is TGTGCCAGCACCGTAAGCGGGGGGGGCTACAATGAGCAGTTCTTC. Translation gives CASTVSGGGYNEQFF.

This CDR3 is CATFKGDETEAFF. CDR3 nucleotide sequence: TGCGCCACCTTCAAGGGGGATGAGACTGAAGCTTTCTTT. J is TRBJ1-1 and V is TRBV10-2; D may be TRBD1 (6 bases). CDR3 length: 13 residues. Trimming left V 10 bases short and J 5 bases short, with 17 bases between. Germline-derived CDR1 and CDR2 are WSHSY and SAAADI.

The chain uses TRBV7-8 and TRBJ2-5; possible D gene TRBD1, 6 bases. Germline V CDR1 and CDR2: SGHVS, FQNEAQ. This CDR3 has 15 amino acids. V was clipped by 8 bases and J by 1 base, with 17 bases between them. The CDR3 DNA reads TGTGCCAGCTCTAAGGGCAGGGGAATCCAAGAGACCCAGTACTTC. Translation gives CASSKGRGIQETQYF.

This clone has at least ten counts. This chain joins TRBV25-1 and TRBJ1-2; D gene unclear. The germline V gene has CDR1 MGHDK and CDR2 SYGVNS. The CDR3 has 11 amino acids. Trimming removed 8 bases at V and 5 bases at J, with 9 bases between. The CDR3 coding sequence is TGTGCCAGCCGGACGGGGTATGGCTACACCTTC. Amino acids: CASRTGYGYTF.

In DNA form, the CDR3 reads TGTGCCAGCAGCTTAGGAGGACAGTGGCAAGAGACCCAGTACTTC. It translates to CASSLGGQWQETQYF. The gene calls are TRBV7-9 and TRBJ2-5; perhaps TRBD1 as D (6 bases). Germline CDR1 reads SEHNR; CDR2 reads FQNEAQ (reference sequence). The CDR3 totals 15 residues. Deletions cut 1 base from V and 2 bases from J, with 11 bases between.

This clone was recorded once. The rearrangement uses TRBV19 and TRBJ2-3, with D possibly called TRBD1 or TRBD2 (6 bases each). The CDR3 is 15 residues long. Per germline, CDR1 LNHDA and CDR2 SQIVND (reference sequence). Trimming pared 5 bases from V and 2 bases from J, leaving 14 bases between. In DNA form, the CDR3 reads TGTGCCAGTAGTTGGAGGGGGGTAAACACAGATACGCAGTATTTT. Translating gives CASSWRGVNTDTQYF.

The CDR3 region has the DNA TGTGCCACCCTAGGGTGGATGAACACCGGGGAGCTGTTTTTT. Translated: CATLGWMNTGELFF. V is TRBV19 and J is TRBJ2-2; D unclear. CDR3 length: 14 residues. V lost 10 bases to trimming and J lost 1 base, with 13 bases between them. Germline V gene data show CDR1 as LNHDA and CDR2 as SQIVND (reference sequence).

The chain uses TRBV10-3 and TRBJ2-7; 10 bases match TRBD2. The CDR3 covers 15 residues. From germline, CDR1 is ENHRY and CDR2 SYGVKD. The CDR3 here is CAIRASSGRSYEQYF. The CDR3 DNA reads TGTGCTATCCGGGCATCTAGCGGGAGATCCTACGAGCAGTACTTC.

The V and J genes are TRBV27 and TRBJ2-1, with no clear D. Deletions cut 5 bases from V and 1 base from J, with 15 bases between. Germline values: CDR1 MNHEY, CDR2 SMNVEV (reference sequence). The CDR3 extends over 16 amino acids. CDR3 sequence reads: CASSRLTIASYNEQFF. CDR3 DNA: TGTGCCAGCAGTCGCTTGACGATCGCTTCCTACAATGAGCAGTTCTTC.

The rearrangement joins TRBV5-6 to TRBJ1-2, with no clear D. Trimming removed 1 base at V and 6 bases at J, with 16 bases between. The CDR3 extends over 15 amino acids. CDR1 and CDR2 from the germline V gene are SGHDT and YYEEEE. The CDR3 DNA reads as TGTGCCAGCAGCTTGCTCTCAGCACTACCGAATGGCTACACCTTC. Residues: CASSLLSALPNGYTF.

The chain recombines TRBV4-1 with TRBJ2-1; a possible D gene is TRBD2 (6 bases). The germline V gene encodes CDR1 MGHRA and CDR2 YSYEKL. The CDR3 runs to 14 residues. V was clipped by 1 base and J by 5 bases, with 9 bases between them. The CDR3 reads CASSQVGGNNEQFF. CDR3 DNA: TGCGCCAGCAGCCAAGTGGGGGGTAACAATGAGCAGTTCTTC.

The chain joins TRBV10-1 to TRBJ2-1; the D gene could be TRBD1 or TRBD2 (5 bases each). The CDR3 consists of 19 residues. Trimming left V 1 base short and J 4 bases short, with 23 bases between. The germline CDR1 and CDR2 sequences are WNHNN and SYGVQD (reference sequence). The CDR3 nucleotides read TGCGCCAGCAGTGAGTTCTCCCCCCTCACCGGGACGCCTTACAATGAGCAGTTCTTC. Amino acids: CASSEFSPLTGTPYNEQFF.

The chain couples TRBV28 to TRBJ2-3; D is possibly TRBD2 (6 bases). Germline CDR1 reads MDHEN; CDR2 reads SYDVKM. V was cut by 6 bases and J by 5 bases, with 21 bases left in between. The CDR3 loop spans 16 amino acids. The CDR3 sequence is CASSSPGTLGGDTQYF. DNA of the CDR3: TGTGCCAGCAGCTCTCCCGGGACTTTAGGCGGAGATACGCAGTATTTT.

The CDR3 DNA reads as TGCGCCAGCAGCTTGGCCCTTACAGGGGGGACAGATACGCAGTATTTT. Translated, it gives CASSLALTGGTDTQYF. The chain couples TRBV5-1 to TRBJ2-3; 8 bases are shared with TRBD1. The CDR3 totals 16 residues. Germline lookup yields CDR1 SGHRS and CDR2 YFSETQ. J lost 3 bases, V lost 0 bases, and 6 bases had no gene match.

This clone was observed a handful of times. This chain joins TRBV5-1 and TRBJ1-3; the D is unclear. Germline values: CDR1 SGHRS, CDR2 YFSETQ. Trimming left V 7 bases short and J 0 bases short, with 11 bases between. This CDR3 is built from 14 residues. The CDR3 region is CASSPPDSGNTIYF. In DNA, the CDR3 is TGCGCCAGCTCCCCTCCAGACTCTGGAAACACCATATATTTT.

The chain uses TRBV18 and TRBJ2-5, with TRBD1 matching over 7 bases. The V gene's germline CDR1 is KGHSH and CDR2 LQKENI. The CDR3 extends over 14 amino acids. V lost 6 bases, J lost 3 bases, and 7 bases stayed unmatched. CDR3 DNA: TGTGCCAGCTCTGCTACAGGGGCGAAAGAGACCCAGTACTTC. Translation gives CASSATGAKETQYF.

The chain carries TRBV30 and TRBJ2-1; TRBD2 aligns across 8 bases. This CDR3 is built from 15 residues. The junction had 8 bases not matched to a gene; V was cut back by 2 bases and J by 5 bases. Germline-derived CDR1 and CDR2 are GTSNPN and SVGIG (reference sequence). CDR3 in DNA: TGTGCCTGGAGTTACGGGAGGGGGGGAAACAATGAGCAGTTCTTC. As protein: CAWSYGRGGNNEQFF. Full variable domain (rest looked up from reference TRBV30 and TRBJ2-1): SQTIHQWPATLVQPVGSPLSLECTVEGTSNPNLYWYRQAAGRGLQLLFYSVGIGQISSEVPQNLSASRPQDRQFILSSKKLLLSDSGFYLCAWSYGRGGNNEQFFGPGTRLTVL.

The chain carries TRBV7-2 and TRBJ1-1; D ambiguous. V was pared by 5 bases and J by 0 bases, with 7 bases between. The germline V gene encodes CDR1 SGHTA and CDR2 FQGNSA. This CDR3 region has 13 residues. The CDR3 DNA reads TGTGCCAGCAGCGGGCGGATGAACACTGAAGCTTTCTTT. The encoded protein is CASSGRMNTEAFF. The full variable domain, completed using reference TRBV7-2 and TRBJ1-1, is GAGVSQSPSNKVTEKGKDVELRCDPISGHTALYWYRQSLGQGLEFLIYFQGNSAPDKSGLPSDRFSAERTGGSVSTLTIQRTQQEDSAVYLCASSGRMNTEAFFGQGTRLTVV.

This sequence joins TRBV6-2 or TRBV6-3 and TRBJ2-7; 8 bases agree with TRBD2. V shed 5 bases, J shed 2 bases, and the junction held 2 bases outside the gene matches. This CDR3 region has 13 residues. The germline CDR1 and CDR2 sequences are MNHEY and SVGEGT. The CDR3 sequence is CASSSGGTYEQYF. The CDR3 DNA reads TGTGCCAGCAGTAGCGGGGGAACCTACGAGCAGTACTTC.

The chain joins TRBV9 to TRBJ1-1; TRBD1 is a possible D gene (5 bases). The germline CDR1 and CDR2 sequences are SGDLS and YYNGEE. V was pared by 1 base and J by 10 bases, with 17 bases between. This CDR3 has 14 amino acids. In nucleotides, the CDR3 is TGTGCCAGCAGCGTATTGGGCACGGTAGGGACAGCTTTCTTT. Its protein is CASSVLGTVGTAFF.

This rearrangement joins TRBV28 to TRBJ2-5; D possibly corresponds to TRBD2 (6 bases). CDR1 and CDR2 (germline): MDHEN, SYDVKM. The CDR3 length is 14 residues. V was shortened by 8 bases and J by 5 bases, with 18 bases between the two germline ends. CDR3 nucleotide sequence: TGTGCCAGCCTCCGGGCGGGGCGAAGGGAGACCCAGTACTTC. Translating it yields CASLRAGRRETQYF.

The V and J genes are TRBV10-1 and TRBJ2-5; 8 bases are a match to TRBD2. The CDR3 spans 15 residues. After removal of 8 bases from V and 7 bases from J, the junction contained 15 bases not matched to a gene. Germline V gene sequence: CDR1 WNHNN, CDR2 SYGVQD (reference sequence). The CDR3 DNA reads TGCGCCAGCCGCCCCCCAGCGGGGGCCCGAAGGACCCAGTACTTC. It specifies CASRPPAGARRTQYF.

This rearrangement joins TRBV6-4 to TRBJ1-2; D not resolved. Germline-derived CDR1 and CDR2 are MRHNA and SNTAGT. This CDR3 spans 14 amino acids. Trimming left V 3 bases short and J 4 bases short, with 12 bases between. The CDR3 region has the DNA TGTGCCAGCAGTGAAGAAGAGGGCGGCTATGGCTACACCTTC. Residues: CASSEEEGGYGYTF.

The V call is TRBV11-2, the J call TRBJ2-5; D gene unclear. V shed 3 bases and J shed 5 bases, with 4 bases lying between them. The length of the CDR3 is 11 residues. Germline V gives CDR1 SGHAT, CDR2 FQNNGV. CDR3 in amino acids: CASSFWETQYF. DNA of the CDR3: TGTGCCAGCAGCTTCTGGGAGACCCAGTACTTC.

The chain has TRBV6-2 or TRBV6-3 and TRBJ2-7, with 10 positions matching TRBD2. Germline-derived CDR1 and CDR2 are MNHEY and SVGEGT. This CDR3 spans 18 amino acids. Losses at the gene ends were 3 bases for V and 4 bases for J; bases not matched to a gene: 15. The CDR3 sequence: CASSYYQASGRGLYEQYF. CDR3 sequence (DNA): TGTGCCAGCAGTTATTATCAAGCCAGCGGGAGGGGTTTATACGAGCAGTACTTC.

The chain has TRBV12-3 or TRBV12-4 and TRBJ1-1, with D possibly TRBD1 on 6 matching bases. The CDR3 has 13 amino acids. The ends were cut back, 4 bases at V and 11 bases at J, with 17 bases in the middle. The CDR3 reads CASSSALQGPAFF. As DNA, the CDR3 is TGTGCCAGCAGTTCCGCGTTACAGGGCCCGGCTTTCTTT.

The rearrangement joins TRBV5-1 to TRBJ2-7, with TRBD2 matching 10 bases. Trimming took 3 bases from V and 4 from J; bases not matched to a gene: 7. The CDR3 extends over 15 amino acids. Germline V CDR1 and CDR2: SGHRS, YFSETQ. The CDR3 protein is CASSSDSGGPYEQYF. The CDR3 region has the DNA TGCGCCAGCAGCTCCGATAGCGGGGGGCCGTACGAGCAGTACTTC.

The chain joins TRBV27 to TRBJ2-5, with D perhaps TRBD1 or TRBD2 (6 bases each). CDR1 is MNHEY and CDR2 is SMNVEV in the germline V gene (reference sequence). Trimming cost V 3 bases and J 0 bases, with 14 bases left between them. The CDR3 consists of 16 residues. CDR3 DNA: TGTGCCAGCAGTTTTGGGGTCGGGGGCCACCAAGAGACCCAGTACTTC. This sequence encodes CASSFGVGGHQETQYF.